What follows describes a single T cell receptor (beta chain). Its specificity is not known. Data came from immunoSEQ multiplex PCR; TCRdb stores just in-frame clones and leaves some out. The repertoire consists of about 160,000 clones, with more than 65% occurring once and the leading ten covering around 2%. The data derive from a study of cytotoxic CD8 clonotypes in ibrutinib-treated CLL. As for the study in general: Overall, some 25 responses were partial and 2 complete; following median roughly 62 months, roughly 15 patients stayed remitted and approximately 12 progressed.

The CDR3 runs to 15 residues. Germline V gives CDR1 LNHDA, CDR2 SQIVND (reference sequence). The junction had 6 bases not matched to a gene; V was cut back by 3 bases and J by 5 bases. The study's findings and limits: Clonality rose at ibrutinib response and fell back toward baseline at progression. At baseline, clonality was higher than in age-matched healthy donors and correlated with CD8+ counts.

The rearrangement links TRBV19 to TRBJ1-4; TRBD1 matches 7 bases. The clonotype originates from a human donor with chronic lymphocytic leukemia. This specimen consisted of PBMCs, obtained after 12 months of ibrutinib treatment. In nucleotides, the CDR3 is TGTGCCAGTAGTATGATCCGACAGGGAAATGAAAAACTGTTTTTT. It yields the protein CASSMIRQGNEKLFF.